What follows is one T cell receptor beta chain and its context. Its antigen is not identified. The source of the sample is a study of cytomegalovirus exposure and HLA in healthy donors. Findings and limits, study-wide: Within the data, a cluster of highly shared sequence variants was likely a sequencing artifact.

PCR primers comprised 60 Vbeta and 13 Jbeta primers. In the source study's methods: Later work found 65 million to 90 million unique TCR beta chains, with 9 million to 13 million shared. Measured with immunoSEQ multiplex PCR; TCRdb has only the in-frame clones, and not every one. V, J and clone size reflect that table, while D and trimming were determined from the DNA. The sample contains about 160,000 clones, around 81% of which appear only once. Looked up from germline, CDR1 is LNHDA and CDR2 is SQIVND (reference sequence). Trimming cost V 7 bases and J 1 base, with 22 bases left between them. This CDR3 contains 17 residues.

This TCR was sampled from a woman in her thirties or forties in good health and CMV-seronegative. Material: PBMCs. The V gene is TRBV19, the J gene TRBJ1-1; possibly TRBD1 for D (6 bases). CDR3: CASKVDARGRQNTEAFF. In DNA form, the CDR3 reads TGTGCCAGTAAGGTAGATGCCAGGGGCCGCCAGAACACTGAAGCTTTCTTT.